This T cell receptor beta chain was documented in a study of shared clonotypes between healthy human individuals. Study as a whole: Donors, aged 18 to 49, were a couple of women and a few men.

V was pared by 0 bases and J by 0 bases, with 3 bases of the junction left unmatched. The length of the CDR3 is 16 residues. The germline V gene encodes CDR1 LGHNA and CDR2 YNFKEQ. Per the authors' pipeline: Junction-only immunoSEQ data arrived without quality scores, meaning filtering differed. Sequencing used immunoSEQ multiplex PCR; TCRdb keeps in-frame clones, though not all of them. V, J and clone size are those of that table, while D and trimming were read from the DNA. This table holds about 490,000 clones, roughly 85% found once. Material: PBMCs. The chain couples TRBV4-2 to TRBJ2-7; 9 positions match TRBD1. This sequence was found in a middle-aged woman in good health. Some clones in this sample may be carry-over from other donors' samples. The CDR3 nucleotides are TGTGCCAGCAGCCAAGAAGTGGGACAGGGCTCCTACGAGCAGTACTTC. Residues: CASSQEVGQGSYEQYF.